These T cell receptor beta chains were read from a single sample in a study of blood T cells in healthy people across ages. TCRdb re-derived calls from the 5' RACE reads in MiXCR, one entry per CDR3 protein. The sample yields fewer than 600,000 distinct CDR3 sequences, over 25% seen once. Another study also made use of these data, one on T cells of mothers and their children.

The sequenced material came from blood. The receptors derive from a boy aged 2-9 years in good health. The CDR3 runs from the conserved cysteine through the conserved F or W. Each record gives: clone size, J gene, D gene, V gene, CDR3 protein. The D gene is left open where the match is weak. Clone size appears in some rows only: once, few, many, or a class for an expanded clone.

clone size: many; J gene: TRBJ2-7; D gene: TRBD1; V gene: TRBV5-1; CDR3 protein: CASSYSGTGSYEQYF
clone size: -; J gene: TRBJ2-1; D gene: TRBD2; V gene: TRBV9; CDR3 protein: CASSVSGDGGAYAYNEQFF
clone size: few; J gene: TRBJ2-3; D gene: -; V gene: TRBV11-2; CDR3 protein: CASSLGDTRYF
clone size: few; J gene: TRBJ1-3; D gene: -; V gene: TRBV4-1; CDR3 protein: CASSQGGRGSGNTIYF
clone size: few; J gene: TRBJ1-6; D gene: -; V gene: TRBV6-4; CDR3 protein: CASSDSMGGNSPLHF
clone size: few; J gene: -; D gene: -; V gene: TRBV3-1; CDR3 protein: CASSQDLGDEQFF
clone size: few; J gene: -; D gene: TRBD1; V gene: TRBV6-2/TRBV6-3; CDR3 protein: CASSYSGTGHNEQFF
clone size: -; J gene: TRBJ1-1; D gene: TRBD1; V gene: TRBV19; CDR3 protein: CASSIANRGAEAFF
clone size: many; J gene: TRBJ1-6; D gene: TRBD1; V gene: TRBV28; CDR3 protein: CASSLPADRASPLHF
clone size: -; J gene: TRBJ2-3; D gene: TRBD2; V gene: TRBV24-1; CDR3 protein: CATSDTTGLAPSTDTQYF
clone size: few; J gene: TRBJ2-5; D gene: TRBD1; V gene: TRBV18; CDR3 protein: CASSPTGVARETQYF
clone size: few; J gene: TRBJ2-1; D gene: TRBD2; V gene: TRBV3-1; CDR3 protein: CASSQSLAGALSSHNEQFF
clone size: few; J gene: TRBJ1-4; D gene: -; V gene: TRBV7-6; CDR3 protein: CASSLRATNEKLFF
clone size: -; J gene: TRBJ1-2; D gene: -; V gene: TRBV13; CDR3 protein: CASSFSGGSYGYTF
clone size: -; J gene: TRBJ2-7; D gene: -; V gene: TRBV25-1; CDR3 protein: CASSELVERSSSYEQYF
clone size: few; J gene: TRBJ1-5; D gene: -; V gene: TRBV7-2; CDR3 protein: CASSTRGGHQPQHF
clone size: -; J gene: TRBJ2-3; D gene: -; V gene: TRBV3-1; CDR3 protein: CASSQDWGAHDTQYF
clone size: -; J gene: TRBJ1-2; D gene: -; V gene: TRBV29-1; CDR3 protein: CSATLERFEGYTF
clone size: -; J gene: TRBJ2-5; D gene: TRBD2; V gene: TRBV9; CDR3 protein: CASSLTLTSGGETQYF
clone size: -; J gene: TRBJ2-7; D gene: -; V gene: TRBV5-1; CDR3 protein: CASSLALVDSFYEQYF
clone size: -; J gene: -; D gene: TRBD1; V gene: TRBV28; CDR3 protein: CASSPWDRGRNEQFF
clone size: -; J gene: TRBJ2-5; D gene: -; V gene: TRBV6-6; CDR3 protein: CASSSSWRSGGTQYF
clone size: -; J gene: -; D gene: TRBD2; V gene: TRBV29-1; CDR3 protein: CSVAGTRGRNEQFF
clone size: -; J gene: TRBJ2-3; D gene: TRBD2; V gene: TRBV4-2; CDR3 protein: CASSSKRGDGADTQYF
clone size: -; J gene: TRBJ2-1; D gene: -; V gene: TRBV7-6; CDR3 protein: CASSFFGEDEQFF
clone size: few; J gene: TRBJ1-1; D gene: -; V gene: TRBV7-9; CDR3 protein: CASSSSQHLNTEAFF
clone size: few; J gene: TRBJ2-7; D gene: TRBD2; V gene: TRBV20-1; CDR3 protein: CSAALLAGEREQYF
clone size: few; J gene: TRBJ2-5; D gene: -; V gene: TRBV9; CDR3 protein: CASSVKGQETQYF
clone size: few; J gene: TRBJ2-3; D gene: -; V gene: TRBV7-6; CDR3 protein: CASSLASAGSTDTQYF
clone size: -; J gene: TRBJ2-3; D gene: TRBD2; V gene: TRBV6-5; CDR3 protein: CASSYWGLAGYLSGLDTQYF
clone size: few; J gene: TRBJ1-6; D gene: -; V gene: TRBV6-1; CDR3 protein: CASSETFFGGRGSPLHF
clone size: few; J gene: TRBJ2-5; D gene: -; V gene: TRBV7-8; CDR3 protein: CASSLGERGTQYF
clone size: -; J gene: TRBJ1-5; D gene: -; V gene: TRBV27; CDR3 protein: CASSPRAGANQPQHF
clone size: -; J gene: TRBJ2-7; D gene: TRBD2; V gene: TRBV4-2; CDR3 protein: CASSPGLAGPKAYEQYF
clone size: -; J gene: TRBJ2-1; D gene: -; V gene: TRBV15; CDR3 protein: CATSRAGGVLSSYNEQFF
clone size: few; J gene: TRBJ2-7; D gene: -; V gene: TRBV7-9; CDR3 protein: CASSLAPPGENTYEQYF
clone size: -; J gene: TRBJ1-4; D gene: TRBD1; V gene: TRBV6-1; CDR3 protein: CASSPRTGATNEKLFF